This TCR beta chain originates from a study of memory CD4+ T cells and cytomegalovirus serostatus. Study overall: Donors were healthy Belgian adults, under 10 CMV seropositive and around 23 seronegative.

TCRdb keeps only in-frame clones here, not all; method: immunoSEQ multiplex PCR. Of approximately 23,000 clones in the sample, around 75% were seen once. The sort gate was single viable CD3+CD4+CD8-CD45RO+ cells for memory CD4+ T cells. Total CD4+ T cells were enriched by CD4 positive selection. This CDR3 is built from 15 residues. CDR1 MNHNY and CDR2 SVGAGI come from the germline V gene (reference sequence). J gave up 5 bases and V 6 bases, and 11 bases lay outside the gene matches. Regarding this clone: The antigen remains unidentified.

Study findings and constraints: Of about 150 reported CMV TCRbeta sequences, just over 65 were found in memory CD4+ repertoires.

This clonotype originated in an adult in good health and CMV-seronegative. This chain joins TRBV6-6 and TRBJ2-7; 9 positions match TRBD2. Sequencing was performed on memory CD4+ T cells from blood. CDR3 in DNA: TGTGCCAGCAGGAATAGCGGGAGAGCCTACCACGAGCAGTACTTC. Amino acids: CASRNSGRAYHEQYF.